A selection of T cell receptor beta chains follows, all from one sample in a study of blood T cells in healthy people across ages. TCRdb redid the calling of the 5' RACE reads with MiXCR, one entry per CDR3 protein. In the table there are hundreds of thousands of distinct CDR3 sequences, roughly three fifths of which are singletons. Input material: blood. The receptor source for this set is a man aged 35 to 55 in good health. Both conserved end residues are part of each CDR3. The order of the fields is D gene, V gene, J gene, clone size, CDR3 DNA, CDR3 protein. D genes are given only for firm matches. Clone sizes are given selectively: once, few, many, or a class where the clone is expanded.

>.|TRBV20-1|TRBJ2-3|once
TGCAGTGCTAGGCGACAGCAGGGGATAGGCACAGATACGCAGTATTTT
CSARRQQGIGTDTQYF
>.|TRBV29-1|TRBJ1-2|once
TGCAGCGTTCCCTCACTCCGGACGGGAAACTATGGCTACACCTTC
CSVPSLRTGNYGYTF
>TRBD1|TRBV6-5|TRBJ1-2|.
TGTGCCAGCAGCCGCAACCGGGGACAGACCCTATATGGCTACACCTTC
CASSRNRGQTLYGYTF
>TRBD2|TRBV20-1|TRBJ2-5|.
TGCAGTGTTTCGGGACTAGCGGGAGAGGGGAAGACCCAGTACTTC
CSVSGLAGEGKTQYF
>.|TRBV7-8|TRBJ2-3|.
TGTGCCAGCAGCTTATCCGGTACCACAGATACGCAGTATTTT
CASSLSGTTDTQYF
>.|TRBV28|TRBJ2-1|.
TGTGCCAGCAGTTCCTCCGCACTAGGTTATTATGAGCAGTTCTTC
CASSSSALGYYEQFF
>.|TRBV29-1|TRBJ1-1|.
TGTAGCGTTGATCCTAGAGGGTTCGGCACTGAAGCTTTCTTT
CSVDPRGFGTEAFF
>TRBD2|TRBV28|TRBJ2-3|.
TGTGCCAGCAGCCCTAGCGGGACCCTAGATACGCAGTATTTT
CASSPSGTLDTQYF
>.|TRBV5-1|TRBJ2-3|.
TGCGCCAGCAGCGAAGCAAGCGGCCCAGATACGCAGTATTTT
CASSEASGPDTQYF
>.|TRBV11-2|TRBJ2-5|.
TGTGCCAGCAGGGAGCAGACAGAGACCCAGTACTTC
CASREQTETQYF
>.|TRBV20-1|TRBJ2-5|.
TGCAGTGCTCCCGGGACGCCTCAAGAGACCCAGTACTTC
CSAPGTPQETQYF
>.|TRBV5-1|TRBJ1-2|.
TGCGCCAGCAGCTTCGATAACTATGGCTTCACCTTC
CASSFDNYGFTF
>.|TRBV7-2|TRBJ1-3|.
TGTGCCAGCAGCTTATGGTTGCTGGGGGAACTCTCTGGAAACACCATATATTTT
CASSLWLLGELSGNTIYF
>.|TRBV7-2|TRBJ2-7|.
TGTGCCAGCAGCTTACCTAGCAACTACGAGCAGTACTTC
CASSLPSNYEQYF
>.|TRBV28|TRBJ2-1|.
TGTGCCAGCAGTCCCCGTCTGGGGGACCAATACAATGAGCAGTTCTTC
CASSPRLGDQYNEQFF
>TRBD2|TRBV29-1|TRBJ2-6|few
TGCAGCGTGGGAGGGTCGAGGGGACCCTCTGGGGCCAACGTCCTGACTTTC
CSVGGSRGPSGANVLTF
>.|TRBV12-3/TRBV12-4|TRBJ2-7|.
TGTGCCAGCAGTAGTATCGACTTCGAGCAGTACTTC
CASSSIDFEQYF
>TRBD2|TRBV27|TRBJ2-3|.
TGTGCCAGCAGCATGAGGCCGGGAGGGCCACTAAGAACATACACAGATACGCAGTATTTT
CASSMRPGGPLRTYTDTQYF
>TRBD2|TRBV20-1|TRBJ2-2|many
TGCAGTGCTAGAGATACGGCAAGGACTAGCGGGGCCCCACAGCTGTTTTTT
CSARDTARTSGAPQLFF
>.|TRBV4-1|TRBJ2-1|.
TGCGCCAGCAGCCAAGGCCACCTCTTGGAGGGGAATGAGCAGTTCTTC
CASSQGHLLEGNEQFF
>.|TRBV10-3|TRBJ2-7|.
TGTGCCATCAGTGAAGTAGTGATTGAGCAGTACTTC
CAISEVVIEQYF
>.|TRBV27|TRBJ2-7|few
TGTGCCTGCCGGAGCGGCTACGAGCAGTACTTC
CACRSGYEQYF